Sequencing of this TCR beta chain was carried out in a study of identical twins. A universal primer site was incorporated via template switching, and the cDNA contained unique molecular identifiers. TCRdb re-derived calls from the 5' RACE reads in MiXCR, one entry per CDR3 protein. The sample holds around 240,000 distinct CDR3 sequences, approximately 7% seen once. The CDR3 is made up of 15 amino acids. The V segment lost 6 bases and the J segment 5 bases; nucleotides outside the gene matches: 4. CDR1 is SNHLY, CDR2 FYNNEI, per germline. In this sample, this clonotype turned up a few times. These same data were also listed under a study on yellow fever vaccine responses in identical twins.

Material: memory (CD45RO+) T cells sorted from blood. This chain uses TRBV2 with TRBJ2-3, with 14 bases lining up with TRBD2. This receptor was taken from a woman aged 18-29 years in good health. The CDR3 sequence: CASRNGTSGRDTQYF. The CDR3 nucleotides read TGTGCCAGCAGAAACGGGACTAGCGGGAGAGATACGCAGTATTTT.